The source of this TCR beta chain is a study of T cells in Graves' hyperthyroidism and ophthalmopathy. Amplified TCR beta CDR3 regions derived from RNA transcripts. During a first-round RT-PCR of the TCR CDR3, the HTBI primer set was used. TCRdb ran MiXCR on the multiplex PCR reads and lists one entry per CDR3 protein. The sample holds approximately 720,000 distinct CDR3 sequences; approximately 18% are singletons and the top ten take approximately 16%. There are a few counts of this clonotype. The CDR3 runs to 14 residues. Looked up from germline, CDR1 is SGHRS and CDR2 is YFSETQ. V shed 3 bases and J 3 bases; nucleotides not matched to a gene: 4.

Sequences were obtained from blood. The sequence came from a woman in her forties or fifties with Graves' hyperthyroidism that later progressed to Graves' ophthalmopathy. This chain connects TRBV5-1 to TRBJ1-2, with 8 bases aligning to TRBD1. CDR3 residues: CASSSTGVDYGYTF. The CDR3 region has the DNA TGCGCCAGCAGCTCGACAGGGGTCGACTATGGCTACACCTTC.